This T cell receptor (beta chain) is drawn from a study of neoadjuvant anti-PD-1 for oral cavity cancer. TCRdb keeps only in-frame clones here, not all; method: immunoSEQ multiplex PCR. The top ten hold 2.2% of the sample, which has more than 12,000 clones, roughly 64% seen once. Germline values: CDR1 MNHNY, CDR2 SVGAGI (reference sequence). There are 16 residues in the CDR3. V gave up 3 bases and J gave up 7 bases; unmatched junction bases: 9. The V gene is TRBV6-6, the J gene TRBJ1-6, with 7 bases fitting TRBD1. The sequencing used PBMCs, collected before nivolumab (anti-PD-1) treatment. This receptor was identified in a person between 35 and 79 years old with oral cavity squamous cell carcinoma. CDR3 sequence (DNA): TGTGCCAGCAGTTATGACAGGGAGACTTTAAATTCACCCCTCCACTTT. This codes for CASSYDRETLNSPLHF.